A single sample is the source of the 25 T cell receptor beta chains below, sequenced in a study of blood T cell repertoires in COVID-19. Sequencing used immunoSEQ multiplex PCR; TCRdb keeps in-frame clones, though not all of them. Here the sample spans some 300,000 clones, nearly 90% being singletons. The sequencing sample was made of PBMCs or T cells enriched from blood (not recorded which). The receptor source for this set is a woman between 50 and 59 years old who had been exposed to COVID-19.

Of note for this clone: At one end the junction does not follow the germline gene, possibly because of a read error. The chain joins TRBV7-9 to TRBJ2-1; tentatively, D is TRBD2 (5 bases). The CDR3 is 15 amino acids. CDR1 is SEHNR, CDR2 FQNEAQ, per germline (reference sequence). CDR3 protein: CASSLIPSSNNEQFF. CDR3 DNA sequence: TGTGCCAGCAGCTTAATCCCTAGCTCCAACAATGAGCAGTTCTTC.

The chain combines TRBV4-1 with TRBJ1-2, with a weak D call TRBD1 (5 bases). Trimming took 0 bases from V and 1 from J, leaving 9 bases between them. CDR3 length: 15 residues. In germline, CDR1 is MGHRA, CDR2 YSYEKL. For the CDR3, the DNA is TGCGCCAGCAGCCAAGATTCCCAGGGTAACTATGGCTACACCTTC. Translation: CASSQDSQGNYGYTF.

DNA for the CDR3: TGCAGCGTTGAAGACCTCGGTGGCTACACCTTC. Translating gives CSVEDLGGYTF. The chain links TRBV29-1 to TRBJ1-2; D call uncertain. V lost 0 bases to trimming and J lost 7 bases, with 6 bases between them. Germline values: CDR1 SQVTM, CDR2 ANQGSEA. This CDR3 is built from 11 residues. Full variable domain (missing parts from reference TRBV29-1 and TRBJ1-2): SAVISQKPSRDICQRGTSLTIQCQVDSQVTMMFWYRQQPGQSLTLIATANQGSEATYESGFVIDKFPISRPNLTFSTLTVSNMSPEDSSIYLCSVEDLGGYTFGSGTRLTVV.

The chain's CDR3 is CASVSREFELYGYTF. The CDR3 DNA reads TGTGCCAGCGTATCCCGGGAGTTTGAGTTATATGGCTACACCTTC. The rearrangement links TRBV19 to TRBJ1-2, with D unresolved. CDR1 is LNHDA and CDR2 is SQIVND in the germline V gene (reference sequence). The CDR3 consists of 15 residues. Trimming cost V 9 bases and J 5 bases, with 22 bases left between them.

The chain has TRBV28 and TRBJ2-3; D perhaps matches TRBD1 (6 bases). Trimming shortened V by 2 bases and J by 0 bases, and 9 bases separated the two germline ends. The CDR3 loop spans 15 amino acids. The germline CDR1 and CDR2 sequences are MDHEN and SYDVKM. The CDR3: CASSLPDSSTDTQYF. CDR3 in DNA: TGTGCCAGCAGTTTACCGGACAGTAGCACAGATACGCAGTATTTT.

About this clone itself: Other nucleotide sequences from this sample produce the same CDR3. V usage is TRBV18 and J usage is TRBJ2-7; no reliable D call. Germline lookup yields CDR1 KGHSH and CDR2 LQKENI. CDR3 length: 13 residues. V was trimmed by 2 bases and J by 0 bases, leaving 5 bases between them. For the CDR3, the DNA is TGTGCCAGCTCACCAGGAGTCTCCTACGAGCAGTACTTC. This encodes CASSPGVSYEQYF. Drawing the rest from reference TRBV18 and TRBJ2-7, the complete variable domain is NAGVMQNPRHLVRRRGQEARLRCSPMKGHSHVYWYRQLPEEGLKFMVYLQKENIIDESGMPKERFSAEFPKEGPSILRIQQVVRGDSAAYFCASSPGVSYEQYFGPGTRLTVT.

Remarks on this clone: The sample contains more than one DNA sequence encoding this CDR3. V usage is TRBV2 and J usage is TRBJ1-1; D gene uncertain. This CDR3 has 14 amino acids. V dropped 2 bases and J dropped 2 bases, with 9 bases sitting between them. The germline V gene encodes CDR1 SNHLY and CDR2 FYNNEI. The CDR3 DNA is TGTGCCAGCAGTGAATCGAACTCCAACACTGAAGCTTTCTTT. It yields the protein CASSESNSNTEAFF.

J is TRBJ2-3 and V is TRBV7-2, with D perhaps matching TRBD2 (6 bases). The CDR3 loop spans 15 amino acids. V lost 1 base, J lost 4 bases, and 12 bases lay in between. Germline loops: CDR1 SGHTA, CDR2 FQGNSA. The chain's CDR3 is CASSLVAGSADTQYF. The CDR3 DNA reads TGTGCCAGCAGCTTAGTCGCGGGGAGCGCAGATACGCAGTATTTT.

V usage is TRBV4-2 and J usage is TRBJ1-2; the match to TRBD1 covers 10 bases. The CDR3 sequence is 20 residues long. Germline loops: CDR1 LGHNA, CDR2 YNFKEQ. J gave up 2 bases and V 1 base, and 16 bases lay outside the gene matches. The CDR3 DNA is TGTGCCAGCAGCCAAGTGGACCTCGTATCGGGACAGGGGATCAACTATGGCTACACCTTC. Translating it yields CASSQVDLVSGQGINYGYTF.

This chain joins TRBV9 and TRBJ2-7, with 9 bases lining up with TRBD1. The junction had 10 bases not matched to a gene; V was cut back by 3 bases and J by 3 bases. This CDR3 is 16 amino acids long. Germline-derived CDR1 and CDR2 are SGDLS and YYNGEE. The CDR3 reads CASSAPIWGQGYEQYF. The CDR3 nucleotides read TGTGCCAGCAGCGCTCCGATTTGGGGACAGGGCTACGAGCAGTACTTC.

The V and J genes are TRBV24-1 and TRBJ2-1; perhaps TRBD2 as D (6 bases). From germline, CDR1 is KGHDR and CDR2 SFDVKD. Trimming shortened V by 1 base and J by 5 bases, and 11 bases separated the two germline ends. The CDR3 is made up of 15 amino acids. This CDR3 is CATSDFGGVNNEQFF. The CDR3 nucleotides read TGTGCCACCAGTGATTTTGGCGGGGTCAACAATGAGCAGTTCTTC.

J is TRBJ1-6 and V is TRBV27; maybe TRBD1 (5 bases). This CDR3 region has 15 residues. Germline CDR1 and CDR2: MNHEY and SMNVEV (reference sequence). The germline V and J ends were trimmed by 6 bases and 4 bases, with 13 bases remaining between them. The CDR3 region has the DNA TGTGCCAGCAGGGGGGGGAGTGTGTATAATTCACCCCTCCACTTT. Translating gives CASRGGSVYNSPLHF.

CDR3 sequence (DNA): TGTGCCAGCAGTGAATGGGGCGGCGGGGGGGCGCGAGAGCAGTACTTC. Its translation: CASSEWGGGGAREQYF. The chain combines TRBV6-1 with TRBJ2-7, with 9 bases matching TRBD2. Germline CDR1 is MNHNS and CDR2 is SASEGT. CDR3 length: 16 amino acids. Germline trimming cut 2 bases from V and 7 bases from J; bases unmatched to any gene: 12.

The chain employs TRBV5-5 and TRBJ1-1; no reliable D call. With 1 base removed from V and 3 bases from J, the gap between germline ends came to 13 bases. Per germline, CDR1 SGHKS and CDR2 YYEKEE (reference sequence). The CDR3 runs to 15 residues. Here the CDR3 DNA reads TGTGCCAGCAGCTTGCGCGAGCGGTCCCACACTGAAGCTTTCTTT. It specifies CASSLRERSHTEAFF.

The rearrangement joins TRBV3-1 (or the pseudogene TRBV3-2) to TRBJ1-2; D remains ambiguous. The V gene's germline CDR1 is LGHDT and CDR2 YNNKEL (reference sequence). The CDR3 runs to 13 residues. The V and J ends lost 5 bases and 8 bases respectively, with 15 bases between them. CDR3 sequence: CASSAGEQRGYTF. The CDR3 DNA sequence: TGTGCCAGCAGCGCTGGTGAGCAGAGGGGCTACACCTTC.

This chain links TRBV28 with TRBJ1-6; 8 bases line up with TRBD1. Germline values: CDR1 MDHEN, CDR2 SYDVKM. The CDR3 spans 14 residues. V was pared by 5 bases and J by 9 bases, with 6 bases of the junction left unmatched. CDR3 in amino acids: CASSQQGGSSPLHF. The CDR3 DNA is TGTGCCAGCAGTCAACAGGGGGGATCTTCACCCCTCCACTTT.

In DNA form, the CDR3 reads TGCGCCAGCAGCCCCCCCCCTACGGGGACAGGCTTCCACGAGCAGTACTTC. Protein product: CASSPPPTGTGFHEQYF. The chain combines TRBV5-1 with TRBJ2-7; 8 bases line up with TRBD1. The J segment lost 5 bases and the V segment lost 4 bases, leaving 17 bases of the junction unmatched. The CDR3 spans 17 residues. From germline, CDR1 is SGHRS and CDR2 YFSETQ.

The chain links TRBV9 to TRBJ2-2; no clear D. CDR1 SGDLS and CDR2 YYNGEE come from the germline V gene. Trimming shortened V by 7 bases and J by 5 bases, and 9 bases separated the two germline ends. The CDR3 covers 12 residues. The CDR3 protein is CASSRATGELFF. CDR3 DNA sequence: TGTGCCAGCTCCCGTGCGACCGGGGAGCTGTTTTTT.

The chain combines TRBV7-9 with TRBJ2-7, with TRBD2 matching 8 bases. The V gene's germline CDR1 is SEHNR and CDR2 FQNEAQ (reference sequence). The CDR3 is 15 residues long. V gave up 4 bases and J gave up 0 bases; unmatched junction bases: 5. CDR3 protein: CASSSWRGASYEQYF. The CDR3 DNA follows: TGTGCCAGCAGCTCCTGGCGGGGGGCCTCCTACGAGCAGTACTTC.

In its sample, this clone was seen a few times. The chain has TRBV27 and TRBJ1-1; no definite D call. Germline V lookup: CDR1 MNHEY, CDR2 SMNVEV (reference sequence). The ends were cut back, 6 bases at V and 1 base at J, with 6 bases in the middle. The CDR3 spans 12 residues. CDR3 sequence: CASRKANTEAFF. The CDR3 nucleotides read TGTGCCAGCAGAAAAGCGAACACTGAAGCTTTCTTT.

The chain has TRBV19 and TRBJ2-7, with D possibly TRBD1 on 5 matching bases. Trimming pared 5 bases from V and 4 bases from J, leaving 15 bases between. Germline values: CDR1 LNHDA, CDR2 SQIVND (reference sequence). The CDR3 totals 14 residues. In DNA form, the CDR3 reads TGTGCCAGTAGTCGGAAGCAGGGCCAGTACGAGCAGTACTTC. Protein sequence: CASSRKQGQYEQYF.

V is TRBV5-1 and J is TRBJ1-2; 7 nucleotides align to TRBD1. From germline, CDR1 is SGHRS and CDR2 YFSETQ. This CDR3 contains 12 residues. The junction had 5 bases not matched to a gene; V was cut back by 5 bases and J by 7 bases. This chain's CDR3 is CASSPQGTGYTF. The CDR3 coding sequence is TGCGCCAGCAGTCCACAGGGGACTGGCTACACCTTC.

The chain combines TRBV4-1 with TRBJ1-5; 7 nucleotides align to TRBD1. The CDR3 length is 16 residues. CDR1 MGHRA and CDR2 YSYEKL come from the germline V gene. The V and J ends lost 0 bases and 2 bases, in that order; junction bases with no gene match: 4. CDR3 region: CASSQDSGGGNQPQHF. CDR3 DNA: TGCGCCAGCAGCCAAGATTCAGGGGGTGGCAATCAGCCCCAGCATTTT.

CDR3 loop: CASSAPGTSGGASYNEQFF. Here the CDR3 DNA reads TGCGCCAGCAGCGCCCCCGGGACTAGCGGGGGGGCCTCCTACAATGAGCAGTTCTTC. This rearrangement joins TRBV5-1 to TRBJ2-1, with 16 bases that match TRBD2. Germline CDR1 is SGHRS and CDR2 is YFSETQ. V lost 4 bases to trimming and J lost 0 bases; unmatched junction nucleotides: 7. The CDR3 contains 19 residues.

This clone was detected a few times. The chain combines TRBV6-1 with TRBJ1-2; D may be TRBD1 (6 bases). The CDR3 has 14 amino acids. Trimming left V 1 base short and J 2 bases short, with 8 bases between. Germline CDR1 is MNHNS and CDR2 is SASEGT. The CDR3 spells CASSEGTANYGYTF. DNA of the CDR3: TGTGCCAGCAGTGAAGGGACAGCCAACTATGGCTACACCTTC.